This TCR beta chain was identified in a study of CD8+CD57+ T cells in acquired aplastic anemia. On the study more broadly: CD4+ and CD8+ cells, once sorted, gave DNA averaging approximately 3.3 ug.

Those patients picked for sequencing had displayed CD8+CD57+ cell expansion on flow cytometry. Everyone among the patients had severe acquired aplastic anemia. Turning to this clonotype: What it binds is not known.

CDR3 length: 14 residues. Per the germline V gene, CDR1 is DFQATT and CDR2 is SNEGSKA (reference sequence). Trimming cost V 1 base and J 2 bases, with 11 bases left between them. Genomic DNA templated the TCR beta VDJ and CDR3 profiling. TCRdb analysed the reads with MiXCR anew, one entry per CDR3 protein. Of 110,000 or so distinct CDR3 sequences listed, 55% to 60% are singletons. Study-wide results and limits: Researchers report that 25 to 35 CD8+ CDR3 sequences appeared in both patients and controls.

The sequencing sample was made of sorted CD4+, CD8+, or CD8+CD57+ T cells (not recorded which) from PBMCs. The chain couples TRBV20-1 to TRBJ2-5; no clear D gene. The sequence derives from a human donor with aplastic anemia. CDR3 protein: CSARGTDRQETQYF. In DNA form, the CDR3 reads TGCAGTGCTAGAGGAACCGATAGGCAAGAGACCCAGTACTTC.